This T cell receptor beta chain came from a study of cytomegalovirus exposure and HLA in healthy donors. CDR3 length equals 15 residues. Trimming left V 6 bases short and J 0 bases short, with 12 bases between. Per germline, CDR1 SGHRS and CDR2 YFSETQ. To note about this clone: As yet, its antigen is unknown.

Findings and caveats of the study: An apparent linkage of common viral pathogens to several of the most significant clusters emerged in a later analysis. Analyses of presence/absence relied on an assumption of roughly uniform sequencing depth across donors. Using a false discovery rate of 0.05, a later analysis showed that 15,000 to 20,000 TCR beta sequences were associated with HLA alleles.

Researchers ran the PCR with 60 Vbeta and 13 Jbeta primers. The repertoire was sequenced with immunoSEQ multiplex PCR; TCRdb's copy has only in-frame clones and lacks some. The sample lists about 100,000 clones, about three quarters occurring once. The TCR was taken from a man in his 60s in good health and CMV-seropositive. Sequencing was performed on PBMCs. The V call is TRBV5-1, the J call TRBJ2-2; a weak D match, TRBD1 (6 bases). The CDR3 sequence: CASTPGTPNTGELFF. The CDR3 DNA reads as TGCGCCAGCACCCCCGGGACACCGAACACCGGGGAGCTGTTTTTT.